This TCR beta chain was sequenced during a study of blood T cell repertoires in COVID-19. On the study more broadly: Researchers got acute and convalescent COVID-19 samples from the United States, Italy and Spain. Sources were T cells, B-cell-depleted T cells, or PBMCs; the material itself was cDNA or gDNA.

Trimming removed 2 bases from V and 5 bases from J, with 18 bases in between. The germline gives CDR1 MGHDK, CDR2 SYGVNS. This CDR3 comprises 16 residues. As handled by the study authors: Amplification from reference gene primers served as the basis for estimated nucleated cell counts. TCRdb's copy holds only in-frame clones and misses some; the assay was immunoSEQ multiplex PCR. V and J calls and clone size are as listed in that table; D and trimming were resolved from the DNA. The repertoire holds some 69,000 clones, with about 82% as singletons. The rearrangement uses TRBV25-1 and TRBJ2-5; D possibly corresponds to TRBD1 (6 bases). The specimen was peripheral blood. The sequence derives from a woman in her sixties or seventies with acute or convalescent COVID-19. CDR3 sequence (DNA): TGTGCCAGCAGTGAAATGGGGCAGGGGCTGGGGGAGACCCAGTACTTC. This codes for CASSEMGQGLGETQYF.